This is a list of T cell receptor beta chains from one sample in a study of technical replicates of blood from several donors. Libraries were prepared by immunoSEQ multiplex PCR; TCRdb keeps only in-frame clonotypes and omits some of them. Counted here are about 97,000 clones, around 96% occurring once; the ten biggest clones make up roughly 0.31%. Sequencing used T cells isolated from PBMCs. These receptors were taken from a human donor in good health. CDR3s include the opening cysteine and the closing phenylalanine or tryptophan. D genes are given only for firm matches.

TRBV11-3 | . | CASSVTSTSYNEQFF
TRBV4-2 | TRBD2 | CASSQEGLAGVEQFF
TRBV5-5 | TRBD1 | CASSRDRGYGYTF
TRBV6-5 | . | CASGEAETSYEQYF
TRBV6-5 | TRBD1 | CASSYSYRGSYEQYF
TRBV7-9 | . | CASSFPQGQANYGYTF
TRBV29-1 | TRBD1 | CSVGPDRSGTGELFF
TRBV27 | . | CASSLQLRPSSYEQYF
TRBV23-1 | TRBD1 | CASNQFLGQGYTGELFF
TRBV11-2 | TRBD1 | CASRPGGLTDTQYF
TRBV6-1 | . | CASSIYRGNQPQHF
TRBV27 | TRBD1 | CASSRQGNSPGNQPQHF
TRBV4-1 | . | CASSPQVEFTGELFF
TRBV29-1 | TRBD1 | CSVTDRGKAEAFF
TRBV7-9 | . | CASSPITAPGPQHF
TRBV9 | . | CASSVGLEETQYF
TRBV5-6 | . | CASSLRYRDKFETQYF
TRBV15 | . | CATSTYYEQYF
TRBV25-1 | . | CASSLGGGTIYF
TRBV19 | TRBD1 | CASSQEGTGLVYGNTIYF
TRBV28 | TRBD2 | CASSLSDSGEQFF
TRBV6-1 | . | CASSPTGEAKDTQYF
TRBV29-1 | . | CSVIKTSADTQYF
TRBV30 | TRBD1 | CAGNRGQYTEAFF
TRBV11-1 | TRBD2 | CASSLETGGIEQFF
TRBV4-1 | . | CASSQAVQLNTEAFF
TRBV15 | TRBD1 | CATSSLVGTASSLNYGYTF
TRBV27 | TRBD2 | CASSLAGGPYEQYF
TRBV11-2 | TRBD1 | CASSLDLQGAYTF
TRBV9 | TRBD2 | CASSVAGGSLDEQYF
TRBV7-2 | TRBD1 | CASSPVGTGLLYQPQHF
TRBV5-1 | TRBD2 | CASRVLAGPTYEQYF
TRBV7-3 | . | CASSLSLSADGTDTQYF
TRBV7-9 | . | CASSPYANEKLFF
TRBV5-1 | . | CASSLNRVKGELFF
TRBV30 | . | CAWAMRDEKLFF
TRBV10-3 | TRBD2 | CAISDSSGREYEQYF
TRBV9 | TRBD1 | CASSHTGVKDGELFF
TRBV27 | . | CASSGGYGYTF
TRBV5-1 | . | CASSLVQSPYEQYF
TRBV10-3 | . | CAISGDSSGDTQYF
TRBV5-4 | TRBD2 | CASSSLAGDQETQYF